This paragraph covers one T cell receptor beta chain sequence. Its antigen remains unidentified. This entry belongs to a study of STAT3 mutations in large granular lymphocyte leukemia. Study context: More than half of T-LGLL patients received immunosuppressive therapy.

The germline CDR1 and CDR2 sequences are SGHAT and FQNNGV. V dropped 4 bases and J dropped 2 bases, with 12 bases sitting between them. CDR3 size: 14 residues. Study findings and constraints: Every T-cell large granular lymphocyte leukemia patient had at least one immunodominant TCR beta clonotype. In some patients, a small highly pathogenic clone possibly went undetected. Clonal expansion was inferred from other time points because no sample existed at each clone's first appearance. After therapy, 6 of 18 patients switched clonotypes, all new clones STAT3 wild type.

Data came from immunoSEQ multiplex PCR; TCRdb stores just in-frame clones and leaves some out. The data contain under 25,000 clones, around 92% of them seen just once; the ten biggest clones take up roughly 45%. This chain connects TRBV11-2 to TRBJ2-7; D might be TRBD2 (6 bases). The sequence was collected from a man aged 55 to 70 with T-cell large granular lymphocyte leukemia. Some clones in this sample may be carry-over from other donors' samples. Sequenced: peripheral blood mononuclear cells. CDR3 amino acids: CASSSLRRAYEQYF. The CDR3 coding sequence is TGTGCCAGCAGCTCCCTACGGAGGGCCTACGAGCAGTACTTC.